Listed below are T cell receptor beta chains from one sample, sequenced in a study of patients and donors after allogeneic stem cell transplantation. TCRdb analysed the RT-PCR reads with MiXCR anew, one entry per CDR3 protein. In the table there are around 150,000 distinct CDR3 sequences, approximately 40% of which are singletons. The sample consisted of blood, either unsorted or a sorted T cell fraction (not recorded which). These receptors all come from a human donor who was either an allogeneic HSCT recipient or a stem cell or donor lymphocyte infusion donor (not recorded which). It is not recorded whose cells these are; they may come from a transplant donor. The CDR3 runs from the conserved cysteine through the conserved F or W. The D gene is left open where the match is weak. A clone size is listed for some rows: how often the clone was seen (once, few, many), or a class if it is expanded.

v_call	j_call	d_call	clone_size	cdr3_aa	cdr3_nt
TRBV13	TRBJ2-1	NA	NA	CASSLEGLASYNEQFF	TGTGCCAGCAGCCTAGAGGGCCTCGCATCCTACAATGAGCAGTTCTTC
TRBV6-1	TRBJ1-2	NA	NA	CASSEAQGNYGYTF	TGTGCCAGCAGTGAAGCGCAGGGCAACTATGGCTACACCTTC
TRBV5-6	TRBJ1-1	NA	NA	CASSFNRDSTEAFF	TGTGCCAGCAGCTTCAACAGGGATAGCACTGAAGCTTTCTTT
TRBV27	TRBJ1-1	NA	NA	CASSSLAGAMNTEAFF	TGTGCCAGCAGTTCCTTGGCAGGGGCAATGAACACTGAAGCTTTCTTT
TRBV7-2	TRBJ2-5	NA	NA	CASSWAGEETQYF	TGTGCCAGCAGCTGGGCCGGAGAAGAGACCCAGTACTTC
TRBV5-1	TRBJ1-1	TRBD1	few	CASSLPRRVYRDREDTEAFF	TGCGCCAGCAGCTTGCCCAGGAGGGTCTACCGGGACAGGGAGGACACTGAAGCTTTCTTT
TRBV7-6	TRBJ1-4	NA	NA	CASSASDLGALNEKLFF	TGTGCCAGCAGCGCCTCAGATTTGGGCGCCCTTAATGAAAAACTGTTTTTT
TRBV7-2	TRBJ1-4	NA	few	CASSLGAGFGDEKLFF	TGTGCCAGCAGCTTAGGGGCCGGGTTCGGGGATGAAAAACTGTTTTTT
TRBV28	TRBJ1-5	NA	NA	CASESPVYQPQHF	TGTGCCAGCGAGAGCCCGGTATATCAGCCCCAGCATTTT
TRBV5-1	TRBJ2-2	NA	NA	CASSVLPENTGELFF	TGCGCCAGCAGCGTCTTACCAGAGAACACCGGGGAGCTGTTTTTT
TRBV20-1	TRBJ1-5	NA	NA	CSANSGDSNQPQHF	TGCAGTGCTAACTCAGGTGATAGCAATCAGCCCCAGCATTTT
TRBV12-3/TRBV12-4	TRBJ1-1	NA	NA	CASSPEWALNTEAFF	TGTGCCAGCAGTCCGGAATGGGCCCTGAACACTGAAGCTTTCTTT
TRBV20-1	TRBJ1-1	TRBD1	few	CSANQGARFTEAFF	TGCAGTGCTAACCAGGGGGCGCGATTCACTGAAGCTTTCTTT
TRBV5-5	TRBJ1-2	NA	NA	CASSFSGTNGYGYTF	TGTGCCAGCAGCTTCTCCGGGACTAACGGCTATGGCTACACCTTC